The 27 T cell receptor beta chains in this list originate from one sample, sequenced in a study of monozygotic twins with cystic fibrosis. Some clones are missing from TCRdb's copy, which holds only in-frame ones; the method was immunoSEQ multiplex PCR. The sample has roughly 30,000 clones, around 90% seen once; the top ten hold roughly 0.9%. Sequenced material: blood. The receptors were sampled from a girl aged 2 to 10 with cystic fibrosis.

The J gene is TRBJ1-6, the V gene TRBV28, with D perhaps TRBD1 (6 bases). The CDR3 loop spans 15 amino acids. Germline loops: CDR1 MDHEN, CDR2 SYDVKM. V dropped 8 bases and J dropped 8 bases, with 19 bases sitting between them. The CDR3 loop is CASSLYSDSYSPLHF. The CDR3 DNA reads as TGTGCCAGCTCCCTATATTCGGACAGCTATTCACCCCTCCACTTT.

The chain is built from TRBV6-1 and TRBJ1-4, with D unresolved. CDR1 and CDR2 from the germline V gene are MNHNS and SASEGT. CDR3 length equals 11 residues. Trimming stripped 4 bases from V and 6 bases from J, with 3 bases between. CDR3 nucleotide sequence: TGTGCCAGCAGTGTTGATGAAAAACTGTTTTTT. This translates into CASSVDEKLFF.

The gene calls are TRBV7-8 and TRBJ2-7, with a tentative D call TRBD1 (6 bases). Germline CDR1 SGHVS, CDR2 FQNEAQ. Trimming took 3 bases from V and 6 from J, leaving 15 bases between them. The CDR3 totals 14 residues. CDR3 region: CASSLGDTMGEQYF. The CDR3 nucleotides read TGTGCCAGCAGCTTGGGGGACACTATGGGCGAGCAGTACTTC.

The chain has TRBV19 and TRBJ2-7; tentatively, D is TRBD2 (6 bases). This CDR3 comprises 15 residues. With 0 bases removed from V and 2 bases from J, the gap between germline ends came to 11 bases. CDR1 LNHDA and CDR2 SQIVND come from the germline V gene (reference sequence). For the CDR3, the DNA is TGTGCCAGTAGTATAGATCTTGGAGGGGCCTACGAGCAGTACTTC. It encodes CASSIDLGGAYEQYF.

This CDR3 is CASSLRQGSGANVLTF. CDR3 DNA sequence: TGTGCCAGCTCACTCCGACAGGGCTCTGGGGCCAACGTCCTGACTTTC. This sequence joins TRBV18 and TRBJ2-6; 7 nucleotides match TRBD1. Trimming cost V 4 bases and J 0 bases; bases outside gene matches: 3. Germline loops: CDR1 KGHSH, CDR2 LQKENI. The CDR3 covers 16 residues. Together with reference TRBV18 and TRBJ2-6, the CDR3 gives the full variable domain: NAGVMQNPRHLVRRRGQEARLRCSPMKGHSHVYWYRQLPEEGLKFMVYLQKENIIDESGMPKERFSAEFPKEGPSILRIQQVVRGDSAAYFCASSLRQGSGANVLTFGAGSRLTVL.

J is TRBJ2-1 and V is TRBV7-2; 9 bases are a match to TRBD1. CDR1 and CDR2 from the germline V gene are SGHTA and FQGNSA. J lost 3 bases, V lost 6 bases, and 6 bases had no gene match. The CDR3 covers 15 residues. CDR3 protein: CASRTTGGGYNEQFF. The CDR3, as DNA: TGTGCCAGCAGAACGACAGGGGGTGGCTACAATGAGCAGTTCTTC. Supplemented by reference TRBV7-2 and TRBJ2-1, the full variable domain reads GAGVSQSPSNKVTEKGKDVELRCDPISGHTALYWYRQSLGQGLEFLIYFQGNSAPDKSGLPSDRFSAERTGGSVSTLTIQRTQQEDSAVYLCASRTTGGGYNEQFFGPGTRLTVL.

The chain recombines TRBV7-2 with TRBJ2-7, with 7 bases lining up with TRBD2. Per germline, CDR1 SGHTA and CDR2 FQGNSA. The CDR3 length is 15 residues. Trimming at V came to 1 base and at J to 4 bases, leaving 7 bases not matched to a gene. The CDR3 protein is CASSLGDGGLYEQYF. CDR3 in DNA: TGTGCCAGCAGCTTAGGAGACGGGGGGTTATACGAGCAGTACTTC.

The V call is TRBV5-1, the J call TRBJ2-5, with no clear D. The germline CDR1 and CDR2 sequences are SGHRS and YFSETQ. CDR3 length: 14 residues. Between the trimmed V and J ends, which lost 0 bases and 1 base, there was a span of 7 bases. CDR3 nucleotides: TGCGCCAGCAGCTTGGTAGGGTTCCAAGAGACCCAGTACTTC. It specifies CASSLVGFQETQYF.

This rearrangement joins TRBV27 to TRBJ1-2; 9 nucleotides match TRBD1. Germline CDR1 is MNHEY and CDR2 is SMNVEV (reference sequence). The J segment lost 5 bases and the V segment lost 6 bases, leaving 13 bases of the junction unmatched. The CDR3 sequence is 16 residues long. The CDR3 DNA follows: TGTGCCAGCAGGAATTCAATCGGGACAGGGCCTTATGGCTACACCTTC. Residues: CASRNSIGTGPYGYTF.

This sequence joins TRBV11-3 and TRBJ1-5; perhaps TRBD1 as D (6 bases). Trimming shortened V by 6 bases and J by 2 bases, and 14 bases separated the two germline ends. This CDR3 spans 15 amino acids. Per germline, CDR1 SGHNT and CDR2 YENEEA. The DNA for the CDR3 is TGTGCCAGCAGTCGTCTACAGGGAGGCAATCAGCCCCAGCATTTT. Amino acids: CASSRLQGGNQPQHF.

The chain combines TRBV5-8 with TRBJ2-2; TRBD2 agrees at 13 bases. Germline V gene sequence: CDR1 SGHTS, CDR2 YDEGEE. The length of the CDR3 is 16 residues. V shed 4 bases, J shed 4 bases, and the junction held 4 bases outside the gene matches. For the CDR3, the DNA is TGTGCCAGCAGCCGCGGACTAGCGGGAGTCACCGGGGAGCTGTTTTTT. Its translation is CASSRGLAGVTGELFF.

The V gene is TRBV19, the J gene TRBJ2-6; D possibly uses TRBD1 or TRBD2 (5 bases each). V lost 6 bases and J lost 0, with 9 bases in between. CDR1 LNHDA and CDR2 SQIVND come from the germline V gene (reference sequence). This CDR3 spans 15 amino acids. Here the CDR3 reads CASSPGGSGANVLTF. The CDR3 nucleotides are TGTGCCAGTAGCCCTGGGGGCTCTGGGGCCAACGTCCTGACTTTC.

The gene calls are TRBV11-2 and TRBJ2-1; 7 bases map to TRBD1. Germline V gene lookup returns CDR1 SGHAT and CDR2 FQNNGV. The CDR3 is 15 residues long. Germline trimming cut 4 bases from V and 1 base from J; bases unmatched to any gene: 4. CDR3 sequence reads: CASSSRQGSYNEQFF. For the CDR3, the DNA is TGTGCCAGCAGCTCGCGACAGGGTTCCTACAATGAGCAGTTCTTC.

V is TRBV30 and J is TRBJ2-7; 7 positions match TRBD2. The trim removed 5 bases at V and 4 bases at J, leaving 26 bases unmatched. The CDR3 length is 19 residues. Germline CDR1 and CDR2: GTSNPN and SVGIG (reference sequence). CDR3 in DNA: TGTGCCTGGGACGTTCAGTGTAAAGTGAGGAGTAGCGGGCTATACGAGCAGTACTTC. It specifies CAWDVQCKVRSSGLYEQYF.

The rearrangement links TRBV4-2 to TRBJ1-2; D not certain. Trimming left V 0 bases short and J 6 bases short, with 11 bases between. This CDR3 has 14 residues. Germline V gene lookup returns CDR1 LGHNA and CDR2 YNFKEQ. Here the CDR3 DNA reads TGTGCCAGCAGCCAAGATCGGATGGGCGATGGCTACACCTTC. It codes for CASSQDRMGDGYTF.

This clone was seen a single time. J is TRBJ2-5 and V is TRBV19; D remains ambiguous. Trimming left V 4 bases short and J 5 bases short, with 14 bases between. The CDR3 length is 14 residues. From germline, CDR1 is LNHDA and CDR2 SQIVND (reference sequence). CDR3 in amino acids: CASSTKLGWETQYF. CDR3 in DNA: TGTGCCAGTAGTACGAAGCTTGGGTGGGAGACCCAGTACTTC.

CDR3 nucleotide sequence: TGTGCCATCAGTCAAGGATCAGCGGGAGGGCAGAATGAGCAGTTCTTC. Translated, it gives CAISQGSAGGQNEQFF. V is TRBV10-3 and J is TRBJ2-1; 10 positions match TRBD2. This CDR3 contains 16 residues. The germline V gene encodes CDR1 ENHRY and CDR2 SYGVKD. V was pared by 5 bases and J by 7 bases, with 11 bases of the junction left unmatched.

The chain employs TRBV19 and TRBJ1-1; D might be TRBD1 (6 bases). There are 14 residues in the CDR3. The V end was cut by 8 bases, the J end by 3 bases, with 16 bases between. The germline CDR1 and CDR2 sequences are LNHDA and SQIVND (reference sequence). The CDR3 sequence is CASAARGPYTEAFF. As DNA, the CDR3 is TGTGCCAGTGCGGCCAGGGGCCCCTACACTGAAGCTTTCTTT.

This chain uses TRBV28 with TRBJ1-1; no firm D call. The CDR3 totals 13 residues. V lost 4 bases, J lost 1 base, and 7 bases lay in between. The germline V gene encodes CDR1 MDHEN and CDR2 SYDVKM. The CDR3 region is CASSYPQNTEAFF. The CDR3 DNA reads TGTGCCAGCAGTTACCCACAGAACACTGAAGCTTTCTTT.

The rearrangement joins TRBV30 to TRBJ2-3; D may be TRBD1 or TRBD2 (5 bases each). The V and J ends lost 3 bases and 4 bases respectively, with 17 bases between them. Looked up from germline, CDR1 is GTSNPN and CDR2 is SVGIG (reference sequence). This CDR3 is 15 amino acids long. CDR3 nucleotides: TGTGCCTGGAGCCCGGGGCTCGGAGAGCCAGATACGCAGTATTTT. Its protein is CAWSPGLGEPDTQYF.

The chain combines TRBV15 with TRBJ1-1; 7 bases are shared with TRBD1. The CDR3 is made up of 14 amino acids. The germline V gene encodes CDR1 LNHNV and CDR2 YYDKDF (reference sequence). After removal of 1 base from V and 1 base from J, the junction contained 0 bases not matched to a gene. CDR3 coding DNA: TGTGCCACCAGCAGAGGGGACAGGAACACTGAAGCTTTCTTT. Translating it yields CATSRGDRNTEAFF.

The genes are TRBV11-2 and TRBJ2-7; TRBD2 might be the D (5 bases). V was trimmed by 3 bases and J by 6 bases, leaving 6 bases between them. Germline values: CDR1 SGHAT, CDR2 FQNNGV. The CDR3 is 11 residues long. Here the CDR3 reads CASSFEGEQYF. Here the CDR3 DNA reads TGTGCCAGCAGCTTCGAGGGCGAGCAGTACTTC. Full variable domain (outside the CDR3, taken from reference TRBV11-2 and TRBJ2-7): EAGVAQSPRYKIIEKRQSVAFWCNPISGHATLYWYQQILGQGPKLLIQFQNNGVVDDSQLPKDRFSAERLKGVDSTLKIQPAKLEDSAVYLCASSFEGEQYFGPGTRLTVT.

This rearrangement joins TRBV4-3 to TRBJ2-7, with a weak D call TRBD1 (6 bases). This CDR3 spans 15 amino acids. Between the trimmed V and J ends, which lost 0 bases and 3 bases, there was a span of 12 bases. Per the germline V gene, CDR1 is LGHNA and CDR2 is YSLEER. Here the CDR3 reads CASSQDPQGNYEQYF. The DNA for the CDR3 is TGCGCCAGCAGCCAAGATCCCCAGGGGAACTACGAGCAGTACTTC.

In nucleotides, the CDR3 is TGTGCCAGCAGCCGCATGCCTAGCGGCTTGGGCGAGCAGTACTTC. Translation gives CASSRMPSGLGEQYF. This chain uses TRBV28 with TRBJ2-7, with 7 bases fitting TRBD2. Trimming removed 6 bases from V and 6 bases from J; junction bases left unmatched: 14. The germline gives CDR1 MDHEN, CDR2 SYDVKM. The CDR3 extends over 15 amino acids.

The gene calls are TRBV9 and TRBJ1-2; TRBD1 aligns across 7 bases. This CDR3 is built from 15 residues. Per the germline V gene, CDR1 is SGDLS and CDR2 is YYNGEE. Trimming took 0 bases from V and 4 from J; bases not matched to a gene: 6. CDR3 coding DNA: TGTGCCAGCAGCGTAGAGGACAGGATCTTCTATGGCTACACCTTC. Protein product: CASSVEDRIFYGYTF.

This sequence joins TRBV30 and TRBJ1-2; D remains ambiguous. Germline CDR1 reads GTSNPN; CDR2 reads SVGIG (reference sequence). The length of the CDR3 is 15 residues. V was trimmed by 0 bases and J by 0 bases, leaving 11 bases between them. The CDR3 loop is CAWSVFNGANYGYTF. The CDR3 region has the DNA TGTGCCTGGAGTGTATTCAATGGAGCTAACTATGGCTACACCTTC.

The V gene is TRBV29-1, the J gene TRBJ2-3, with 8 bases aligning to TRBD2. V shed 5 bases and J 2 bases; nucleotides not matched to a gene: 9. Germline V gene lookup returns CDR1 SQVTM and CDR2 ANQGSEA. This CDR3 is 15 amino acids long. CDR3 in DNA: TGCAGCGTTTCCACCGGGAGGGATTTCACAGATACGCAGTATTTT. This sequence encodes CSVSTGRDFTDTQYF.